The present entry profiles one TCR beta chain with its context. Its target is not known. Generated by immunoSEQ multiplex PCR, the TCRdb table keeps only in-frame clones and is missing some. This table holds about 35,000 clones, roughly four fifths found once. The record originates from a study of vaccination effects on CD4 cells after COVID-19. V was trimmed by 4 bases and J by 0 bases, leaving 16 bases between them. The CDR3 is 17 residues long. Looked up from germline, CDR1 is PRHDT and CDR2 is FYEKMQ (reference sequence). Peptide-pool stimulation followed by sequencing identified expanded antigen-specific CD4+ clonotypes in the ViraFEST assay. Isolating CD4+ T cells followed about 10 days of culture. Each participant was administered two doses of either the BNT162b2 or the mRNA-1273 vaccine.

The TCR comes from a human donor who received a COVID-19 vaccine. Some clones in this sample may be carry-over from other donors' samples. The chain uses TRBV13 and TRBJ1-3; D is possibly TRBD1 (6 bases). Source: CD4+ T cells from PBMCs cultured with HCoV-NL63 spike peptides, taken after COVID-19 vaccination. The CDR3 DNA is TGTGCCAGCAGCTCCACCGTCGGGGGCCGCTCTGGAAACACCATATATTTT. Translated: CASSSTVGGRSGNTIYF.